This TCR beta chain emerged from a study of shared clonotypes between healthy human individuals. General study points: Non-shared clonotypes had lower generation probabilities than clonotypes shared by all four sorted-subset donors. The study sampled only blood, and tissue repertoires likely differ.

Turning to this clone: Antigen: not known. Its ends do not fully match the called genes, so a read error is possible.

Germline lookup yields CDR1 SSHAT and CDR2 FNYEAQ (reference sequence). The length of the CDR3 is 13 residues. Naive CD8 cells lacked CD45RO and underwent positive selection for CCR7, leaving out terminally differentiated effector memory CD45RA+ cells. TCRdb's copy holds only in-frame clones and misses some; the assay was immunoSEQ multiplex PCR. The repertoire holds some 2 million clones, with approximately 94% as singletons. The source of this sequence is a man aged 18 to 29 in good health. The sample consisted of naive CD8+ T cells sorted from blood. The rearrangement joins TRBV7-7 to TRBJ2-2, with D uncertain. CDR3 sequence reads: CASSPYGTGELFF. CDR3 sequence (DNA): TGTGCTAGCAGCCCCTACGGCACCGGGGAGCTGTTTTTT.